This section outlines one T cell receptor beta chain sequence together with its context. What it binds is unknown. Germline CDR1 and CDR2: MNHNS and SASEGT. V was pared by 6 bases and J by 9 bases, with 15 bases between. This CDR3 comprises 13 residues. This entry comes from a study of blood T cells in healthy people across ages. The second PCR ran about 7 to 12 cycles with a sample-barcoded 5' primer and J-beta primers. Each CDR3 protein gets one entry after TCRdb re-called the 5' RACE reads with MiXCR. The sample contains 780,000 or so distinct CDR3 sequences, 53% of which appear only once. Regarding the study as a whole: In long-lived donors, naive CD4+ cell counts and diversity exceeded those of aged donors.

Healthy individuals of Caucasian origin from Russia, aged roughly 6 to 100, served as donors. No fewer than 7 million PBMCs went into each sample. Material for sequencing was blood. The chain employs TRBV6-1 and TRBJ2-1; a possible D gene is TRBD2 (7 bases). This TCR was recovered from an elderly man in good health. CDR3 in DNA: TGTGCCAGCAGGAGTATAGGGGGGGGTGAGCAGTTCTTC. Amino acids: CASRSIGGGEQFF.